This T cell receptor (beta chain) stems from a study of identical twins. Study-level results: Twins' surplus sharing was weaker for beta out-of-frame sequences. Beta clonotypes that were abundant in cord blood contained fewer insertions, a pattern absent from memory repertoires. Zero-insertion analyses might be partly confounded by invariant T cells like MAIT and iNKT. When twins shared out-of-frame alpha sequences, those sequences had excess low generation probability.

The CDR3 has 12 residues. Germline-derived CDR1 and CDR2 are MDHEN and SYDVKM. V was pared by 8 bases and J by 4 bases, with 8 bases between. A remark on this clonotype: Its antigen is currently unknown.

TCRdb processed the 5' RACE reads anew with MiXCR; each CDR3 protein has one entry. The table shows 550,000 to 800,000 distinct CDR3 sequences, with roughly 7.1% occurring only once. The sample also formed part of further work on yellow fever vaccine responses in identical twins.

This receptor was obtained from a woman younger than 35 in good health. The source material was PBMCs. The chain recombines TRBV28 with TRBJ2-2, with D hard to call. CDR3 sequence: CASPSTTGELFF. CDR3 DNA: TGTGCCAGCCCCTCAACCACCGGGGAGCTGTTTTTT.